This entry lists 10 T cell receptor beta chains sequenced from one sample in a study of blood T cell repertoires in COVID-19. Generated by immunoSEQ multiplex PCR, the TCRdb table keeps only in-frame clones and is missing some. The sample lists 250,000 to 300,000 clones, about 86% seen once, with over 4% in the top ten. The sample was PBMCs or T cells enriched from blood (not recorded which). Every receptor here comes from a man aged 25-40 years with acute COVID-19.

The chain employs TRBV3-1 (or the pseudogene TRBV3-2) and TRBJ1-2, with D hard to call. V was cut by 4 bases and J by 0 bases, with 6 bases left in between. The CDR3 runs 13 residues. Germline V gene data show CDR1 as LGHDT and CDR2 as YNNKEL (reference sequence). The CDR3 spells CASSLAANYGYTF. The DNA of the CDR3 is TGTGCCAGCAGCCTGGCAGCTAACTATGGCTACACCTTC.

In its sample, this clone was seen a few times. The CDR3 nucleotides are TGTGCCAGCAGCCAAAGGGGAGGGTCAAGGCAGCCCCAGCATTTT. This codes for CASSQRGGSRQPQHF. The gene calls are TRBV3-1 (or the pseudogene TRBV3-2) and TRBJ1-5, with a tentative D call TRBD1 (5 bases). CDR1 and CDR2 (germline): LGHDT, YNNKEL (reference sequence). The V end lost 2 bases, the J end lost 7 bases, and 15 bases lay between the germline ends. The length of the CDR3 is 15 residues.

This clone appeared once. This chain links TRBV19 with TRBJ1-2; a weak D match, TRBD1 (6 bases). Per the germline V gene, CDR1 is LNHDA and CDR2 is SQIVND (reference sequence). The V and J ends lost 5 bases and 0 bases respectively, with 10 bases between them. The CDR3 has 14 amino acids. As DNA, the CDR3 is TGTGCCAGTAGTCCGGACAGAGCTAACTATGGCTACACCTTC. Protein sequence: CASSPDRANYGYTF.

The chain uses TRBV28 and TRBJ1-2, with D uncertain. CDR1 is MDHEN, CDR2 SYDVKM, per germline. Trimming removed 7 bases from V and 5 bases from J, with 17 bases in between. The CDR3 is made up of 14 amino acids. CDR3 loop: CASTPPGFAYGYTF. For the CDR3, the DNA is TGTGCCAGCACTCCTCCGGGGTTTGCTTATGGCTACACCTTC.

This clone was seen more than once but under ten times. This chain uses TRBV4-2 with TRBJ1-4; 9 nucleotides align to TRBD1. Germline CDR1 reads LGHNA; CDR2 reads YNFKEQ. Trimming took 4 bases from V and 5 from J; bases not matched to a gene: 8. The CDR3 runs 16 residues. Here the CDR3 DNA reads TGTGCCAGCAGCCTCTTATGGACAGGGGAAAATGAAAAACTGTTTTTT. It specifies CASSLLWTGENEKLFF.

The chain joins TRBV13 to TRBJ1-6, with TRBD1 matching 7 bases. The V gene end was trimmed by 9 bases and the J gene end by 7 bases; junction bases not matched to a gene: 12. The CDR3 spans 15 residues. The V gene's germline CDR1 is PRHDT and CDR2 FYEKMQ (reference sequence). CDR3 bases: TGTGCCAGTGTTTTCGGGGGACAGCGAAATTCACCCCTCCACTTT. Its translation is CASVFGGQRNSPLHF.

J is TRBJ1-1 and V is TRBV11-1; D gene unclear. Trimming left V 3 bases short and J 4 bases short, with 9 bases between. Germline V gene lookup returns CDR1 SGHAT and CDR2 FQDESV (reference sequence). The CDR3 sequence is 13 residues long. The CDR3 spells CASSFEAATEAFF. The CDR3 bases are TGTGCCAGCAGCTTTGAGGCTGCCACTGAAGCTTTCTTT.

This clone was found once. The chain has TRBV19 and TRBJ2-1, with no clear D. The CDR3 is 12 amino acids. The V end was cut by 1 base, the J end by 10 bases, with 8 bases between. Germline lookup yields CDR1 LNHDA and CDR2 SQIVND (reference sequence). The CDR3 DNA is TGTGCCAGTAGTATAGGATTCTACGAGCAGTTCTTC. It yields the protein CASSIGFYEQFF.

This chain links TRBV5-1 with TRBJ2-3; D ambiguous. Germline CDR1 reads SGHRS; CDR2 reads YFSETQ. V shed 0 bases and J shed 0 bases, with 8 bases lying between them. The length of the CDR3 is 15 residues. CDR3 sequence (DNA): TGCGCCAGCAGCTTGGGCGGCACTAGCACAGATACGCAGTATTTT. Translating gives CASSLGGTSTDTQYF.

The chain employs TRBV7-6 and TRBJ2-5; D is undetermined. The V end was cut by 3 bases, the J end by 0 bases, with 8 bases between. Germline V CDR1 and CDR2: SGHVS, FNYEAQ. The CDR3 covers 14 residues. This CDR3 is CASSLMAYQETQYF. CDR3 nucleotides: TGTGCCAGCAGCTTGATGGCTTACCAAGAGACCCAGTACTTC.